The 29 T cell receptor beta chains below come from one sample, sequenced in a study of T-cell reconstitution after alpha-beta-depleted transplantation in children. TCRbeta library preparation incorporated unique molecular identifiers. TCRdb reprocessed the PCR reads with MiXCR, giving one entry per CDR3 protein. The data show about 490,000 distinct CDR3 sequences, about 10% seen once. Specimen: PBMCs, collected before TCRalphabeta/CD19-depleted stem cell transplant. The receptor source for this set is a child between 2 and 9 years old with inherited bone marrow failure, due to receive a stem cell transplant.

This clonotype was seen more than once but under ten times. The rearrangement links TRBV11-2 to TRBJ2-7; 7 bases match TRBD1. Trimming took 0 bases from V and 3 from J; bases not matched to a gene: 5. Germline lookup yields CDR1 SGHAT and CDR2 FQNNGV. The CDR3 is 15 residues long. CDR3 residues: CASSLDQDRLYEQYF. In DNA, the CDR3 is TGTGCCAGCAGCTTAGATCAGGACAGGCTCTACGAGCAGTACTTC.

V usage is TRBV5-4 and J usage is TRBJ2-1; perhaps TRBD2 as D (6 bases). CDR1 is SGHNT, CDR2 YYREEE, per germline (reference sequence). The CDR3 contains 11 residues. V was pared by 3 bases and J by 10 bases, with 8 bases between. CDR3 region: CASSWGEEQFF. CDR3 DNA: TGTGCCAGCAGCTGGGGGGAGGAGCAGTTCTTC.

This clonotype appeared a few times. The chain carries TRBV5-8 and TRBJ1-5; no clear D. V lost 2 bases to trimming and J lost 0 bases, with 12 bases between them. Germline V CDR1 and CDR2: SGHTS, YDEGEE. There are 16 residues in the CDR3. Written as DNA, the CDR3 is TGTGCCAGCAGCTTTTGGACGGATTTTAGCAATCAGCCCCAGCATTTT. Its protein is CASSFWTDFSNQPQHF. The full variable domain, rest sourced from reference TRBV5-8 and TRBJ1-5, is EAGVTQSPTHLIKTRGQQATLRCSPISGHTSVYWYQQALGLGLQFLLWYDEGEERNRGNFPPRFSGRQFPNYSSELNVNALELEDSALYLCASSFWTDFSNQPQHFGDGTRLSIL.

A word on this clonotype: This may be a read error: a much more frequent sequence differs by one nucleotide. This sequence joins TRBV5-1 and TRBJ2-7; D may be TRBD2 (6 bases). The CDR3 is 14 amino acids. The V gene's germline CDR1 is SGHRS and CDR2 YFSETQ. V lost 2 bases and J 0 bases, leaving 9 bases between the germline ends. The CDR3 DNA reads TGCGCCAGCAGCTTCTTCGGGGGCTCCTACGAGCAGTACTTC. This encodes CASSFFGGSYEQYF. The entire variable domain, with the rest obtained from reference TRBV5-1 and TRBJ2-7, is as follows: KAGVTQTPRYLIKTRGQQVTLSCSPISGHRSVSWYQQTPGQGLQFLFEYFSETQRNKGNFPGRFSGRQFSNSRSEMNVSTLELGDSALYLCASSFFGGSYEQYFGPGTRLTVT.

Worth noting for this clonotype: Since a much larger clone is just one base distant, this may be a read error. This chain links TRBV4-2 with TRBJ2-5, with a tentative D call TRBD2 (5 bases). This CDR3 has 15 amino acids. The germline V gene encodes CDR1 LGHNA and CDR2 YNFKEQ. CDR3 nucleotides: TGTGCCAGCAGCCAAGATCCGGGGAAAGAGGAGACCCGGTACTTC. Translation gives CASSQDPGKEETRYF.

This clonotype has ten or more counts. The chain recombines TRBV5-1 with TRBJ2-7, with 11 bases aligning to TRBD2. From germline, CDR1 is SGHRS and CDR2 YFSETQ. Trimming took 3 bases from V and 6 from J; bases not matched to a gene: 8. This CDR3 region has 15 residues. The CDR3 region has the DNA TGCGCCAGCAGCTCCCTGACTAGCGGGACTGCCGAGCAGTACTTC. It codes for CASSSLTSGTAEQYF. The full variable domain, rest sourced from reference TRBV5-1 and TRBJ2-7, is KAGVTQTPRYLIKTRGQQVTLSCSPISGHRSVSWYQQTPGQGLQFLFEYFSETQRNKGNFPGRFSGRQFSNSRSEMNVSTLELGDSALYLCASSSLTSGTAEQYFGPGTRLTVT.

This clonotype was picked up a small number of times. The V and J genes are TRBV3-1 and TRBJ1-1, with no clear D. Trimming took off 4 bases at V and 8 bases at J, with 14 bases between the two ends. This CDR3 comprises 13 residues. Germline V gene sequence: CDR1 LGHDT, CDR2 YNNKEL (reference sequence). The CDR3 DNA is TGTGCCAGCAGCCCAGAACCGACTATAGAAGCTTTCTTT. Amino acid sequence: CASSPEPTIEAFF.

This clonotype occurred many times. This CDR3 is CASSVDPVNTEAFF. CDR3 DNA sequence: TGTGCCAGCAGCGTAGACCCAGTGAACACTGAAGCTTTCTTT. V is TRBV9 and J is TRBJ1-1; D is unresolved. The CDR3 totals 14 residues. Trimming shortened V by 0 bases and J by 0 bases, and 6 bases separated the two germline ends. Germline CDR1 SGDLS, CDR2 YYNGEE.

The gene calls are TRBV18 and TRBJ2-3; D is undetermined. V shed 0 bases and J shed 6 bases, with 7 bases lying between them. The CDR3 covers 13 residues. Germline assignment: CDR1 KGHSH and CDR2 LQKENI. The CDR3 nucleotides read TGTGCCAGCTCACCACCGTCGCATGATACGCAGTATTTT. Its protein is CASSPPSHDTQYF.

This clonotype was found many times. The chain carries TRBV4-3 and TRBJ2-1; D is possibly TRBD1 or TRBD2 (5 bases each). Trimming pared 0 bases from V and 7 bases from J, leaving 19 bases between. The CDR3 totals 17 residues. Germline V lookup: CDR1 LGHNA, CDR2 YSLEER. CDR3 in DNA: TGCGCCAGCAGCCAAGACGGTGGGACGTGGGGTACGAATGAGCAGTTCTTC. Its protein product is CASSQDGGTWGTNEQFF.

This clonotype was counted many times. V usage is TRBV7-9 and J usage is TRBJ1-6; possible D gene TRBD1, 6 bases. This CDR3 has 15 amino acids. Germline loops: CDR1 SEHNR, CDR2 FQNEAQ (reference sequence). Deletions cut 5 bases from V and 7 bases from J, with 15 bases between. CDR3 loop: CASSQEGQLNSPLHF. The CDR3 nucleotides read TGTGCCAGCAGCCAGGAAGGACAGTTAAATTCACCCCTCCACTTT.

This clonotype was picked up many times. The CDR3 nucleotides read TGCGCCAGCAGCTTACATGGACAGGCCACCCACGAGCAGTACTTC. This encodes CASSLHGQATHEQYF. This chain connects TRBV4-3 to TRBJ2-7; the match to TRBD1 covers 7 bases. The CDR3 is made up of 15 amino acids. Germline CDR1 is LGHNA and CDR2 is YSLEER. V lost 5 bases to trimming and J lost 5 bases; unmatched junction nucleotides: 12.

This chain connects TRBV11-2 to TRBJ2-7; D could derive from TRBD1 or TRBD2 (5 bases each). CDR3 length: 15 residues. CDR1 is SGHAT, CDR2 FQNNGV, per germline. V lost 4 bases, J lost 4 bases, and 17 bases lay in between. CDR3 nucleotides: TGTGCCAGCAGCTCTCCCGACAGTTGGGGGTACGAGCAGTACTTC. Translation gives CASSSPDSWGYEQYF.

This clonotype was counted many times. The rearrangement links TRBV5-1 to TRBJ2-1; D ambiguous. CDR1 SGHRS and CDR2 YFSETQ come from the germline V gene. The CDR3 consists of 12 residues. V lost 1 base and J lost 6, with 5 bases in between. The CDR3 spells CASSLFGNEQFF. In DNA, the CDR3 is TGCGCCAGCAGCTTGTTCGGCAATGAGCAGTTCTTC.

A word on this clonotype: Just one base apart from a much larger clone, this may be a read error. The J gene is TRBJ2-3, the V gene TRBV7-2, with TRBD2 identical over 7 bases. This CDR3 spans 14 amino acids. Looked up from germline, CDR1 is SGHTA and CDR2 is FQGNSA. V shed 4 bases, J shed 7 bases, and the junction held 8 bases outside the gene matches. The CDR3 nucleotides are TGTGCCAGCAGCTCAGCCACGACTAGCTATACGCAGTATTTT. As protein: CASSSATTSYTQYF.

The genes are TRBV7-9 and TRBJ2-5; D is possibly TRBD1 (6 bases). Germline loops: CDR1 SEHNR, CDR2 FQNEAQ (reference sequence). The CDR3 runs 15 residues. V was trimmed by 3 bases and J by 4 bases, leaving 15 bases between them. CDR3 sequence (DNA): TGTGCCAGCAGCTTTTCCCTAAAAGGGGGAGAGACCCAGTACTTC. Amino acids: CASSFSLKGGETQYF.

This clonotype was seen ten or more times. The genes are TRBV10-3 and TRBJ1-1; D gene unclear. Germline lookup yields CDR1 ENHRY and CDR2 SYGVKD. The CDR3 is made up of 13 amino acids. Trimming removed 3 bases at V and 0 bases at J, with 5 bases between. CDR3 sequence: CAISDPVNTEAFF. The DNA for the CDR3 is TGTGCCATCAGTGATCCCGTGAACACTGAAGCTTTCTTT.

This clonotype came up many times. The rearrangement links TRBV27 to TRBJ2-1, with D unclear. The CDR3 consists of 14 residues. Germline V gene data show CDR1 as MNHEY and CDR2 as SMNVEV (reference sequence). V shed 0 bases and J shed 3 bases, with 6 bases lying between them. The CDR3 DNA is TGTGCCAGCAGTTTATCGGCCTACTACAATGAGCAGTTCTTC. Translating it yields CASSLSAYYNEQFF.

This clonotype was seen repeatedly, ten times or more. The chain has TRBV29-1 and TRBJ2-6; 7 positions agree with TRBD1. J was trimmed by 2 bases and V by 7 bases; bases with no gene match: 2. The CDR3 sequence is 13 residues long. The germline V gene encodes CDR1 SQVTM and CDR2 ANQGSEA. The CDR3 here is CSATGAGANVLTF. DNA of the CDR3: TGCAGCGCCACAGGGGCTGGGGCCAACGTCCTGACTTTC.

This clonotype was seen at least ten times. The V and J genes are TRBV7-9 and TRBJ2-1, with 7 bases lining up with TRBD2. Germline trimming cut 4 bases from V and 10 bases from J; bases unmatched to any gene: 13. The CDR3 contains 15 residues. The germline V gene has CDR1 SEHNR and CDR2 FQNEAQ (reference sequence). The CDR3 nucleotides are TGTGCCAGCAGCTCGGGGACTACTCTCCTAGGGGAGCAGTTCTTC. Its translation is CASSSGTTLLGEQFF.

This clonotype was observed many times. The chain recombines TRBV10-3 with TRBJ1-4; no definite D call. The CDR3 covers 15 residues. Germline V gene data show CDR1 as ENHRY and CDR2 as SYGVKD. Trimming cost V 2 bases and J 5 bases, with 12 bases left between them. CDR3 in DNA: TGTGCCATCAGTGAGGTGCAGAACCAAAATGAAAAACTGTTTTTT. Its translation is CAISEVQNQNEKLFF.

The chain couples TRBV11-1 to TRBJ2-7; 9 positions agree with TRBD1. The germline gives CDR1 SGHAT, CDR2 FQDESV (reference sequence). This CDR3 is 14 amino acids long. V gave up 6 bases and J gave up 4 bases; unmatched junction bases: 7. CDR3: CASRPATGGYEQYF. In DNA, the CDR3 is TGTGCCAGCAGGCCGGCGACAGGGGGGTACGAGCAGTACTTC.

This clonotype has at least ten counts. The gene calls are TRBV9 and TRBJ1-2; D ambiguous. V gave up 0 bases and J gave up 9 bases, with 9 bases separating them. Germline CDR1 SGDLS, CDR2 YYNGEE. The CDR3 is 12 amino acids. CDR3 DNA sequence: TGTGCCAGCAGCGTAGCCTCAGACCGCTACACCTTC. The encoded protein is CASSVASDRYTF.

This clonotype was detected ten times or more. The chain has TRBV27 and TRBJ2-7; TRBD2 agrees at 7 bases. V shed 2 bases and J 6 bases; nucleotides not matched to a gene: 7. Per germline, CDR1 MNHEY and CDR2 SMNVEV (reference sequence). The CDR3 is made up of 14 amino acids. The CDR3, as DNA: TGTGCCAGCAGTTTAGGGACTAACCTACGCGAGCAGTACTTC. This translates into CASSLGTNLREQYF.

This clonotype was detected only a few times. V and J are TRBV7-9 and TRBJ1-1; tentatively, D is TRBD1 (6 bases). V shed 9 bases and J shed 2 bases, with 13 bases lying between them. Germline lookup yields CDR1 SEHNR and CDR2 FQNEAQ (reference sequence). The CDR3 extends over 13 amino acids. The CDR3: CASEDSLNTEAFF. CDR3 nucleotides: TGTGCCAGTGAGGACAGTCTAAACACTGAAGCTTTCTTT.

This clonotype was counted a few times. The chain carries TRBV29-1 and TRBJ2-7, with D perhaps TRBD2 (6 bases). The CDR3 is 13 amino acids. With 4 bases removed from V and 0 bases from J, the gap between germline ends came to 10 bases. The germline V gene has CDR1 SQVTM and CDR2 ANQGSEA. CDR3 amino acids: CSVARDFSYEQYF. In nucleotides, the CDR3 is TGCAGCGTTGCCAGGGACTTCTCCTACGAGCAGTACTTC.

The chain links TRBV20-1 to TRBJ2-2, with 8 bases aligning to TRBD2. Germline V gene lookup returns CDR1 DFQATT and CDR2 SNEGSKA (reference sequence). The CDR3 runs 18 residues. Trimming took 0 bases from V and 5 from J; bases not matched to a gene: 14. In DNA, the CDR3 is TGCAGTGCTAGAGATCTATTCGAGCGGGAGTATCGTACCGGGGAGCTGTTTTTT. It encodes CSARDLFEREYRTGELFF.

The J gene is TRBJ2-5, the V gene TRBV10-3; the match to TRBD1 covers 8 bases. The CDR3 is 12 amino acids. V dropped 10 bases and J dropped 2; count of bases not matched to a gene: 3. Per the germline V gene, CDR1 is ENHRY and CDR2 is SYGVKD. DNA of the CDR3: TGTGCCACAACAGGGGGACAAGAGACCCAGTACTTC. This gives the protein CATTGGQETQYF.

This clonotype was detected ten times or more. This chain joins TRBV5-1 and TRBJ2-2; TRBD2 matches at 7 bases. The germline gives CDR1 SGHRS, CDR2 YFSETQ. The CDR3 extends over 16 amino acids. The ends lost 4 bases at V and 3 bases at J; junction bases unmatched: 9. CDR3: CASSRLLADHTGELFF. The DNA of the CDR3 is TGCGCCAGCAGCCGCCTTCTAGCGGACCACACCGGGGAGCTGTTTTTT.